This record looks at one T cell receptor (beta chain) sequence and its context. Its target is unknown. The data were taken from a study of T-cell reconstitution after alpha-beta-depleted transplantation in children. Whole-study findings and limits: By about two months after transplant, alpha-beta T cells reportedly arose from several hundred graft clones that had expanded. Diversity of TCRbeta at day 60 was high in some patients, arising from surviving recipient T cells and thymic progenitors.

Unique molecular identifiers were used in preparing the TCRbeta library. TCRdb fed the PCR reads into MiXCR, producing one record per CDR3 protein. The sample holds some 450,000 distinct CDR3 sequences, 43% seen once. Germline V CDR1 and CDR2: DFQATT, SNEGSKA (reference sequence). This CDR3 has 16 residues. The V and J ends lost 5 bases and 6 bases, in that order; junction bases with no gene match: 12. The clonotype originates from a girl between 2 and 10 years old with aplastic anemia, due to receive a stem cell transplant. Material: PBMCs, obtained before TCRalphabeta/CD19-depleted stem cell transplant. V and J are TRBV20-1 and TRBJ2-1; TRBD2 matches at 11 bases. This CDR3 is CSAPIRIAGGANEQFF. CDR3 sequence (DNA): TGCAGTGCTCCAATTCGGATAGCGGGAGGGGCCAATGAGCAGTTCTTC.